This T cell receptor (beta chain) was identified during a study of blood T cell repertoires in COVID-19. On the study more broadly: Donors in the United States, Italy and Spain gave samples during acute or convalescent COVID-19. PBMCs, B-cell-depleted T cells, or T cells provided the cDNA or gDNA that made up the material.

This clone has just one count. In the original workflow: Amplification with reference gene primers provided the estimates of nucleated cell counts. The data were produced by immunoSEQ multiplex PCR, yet TCRdb's version contains in-frame clones alone and is incomplete. For V, J and clone size, that table is used; D and trimming come from the DNA. The table records more than 140,000 clones, 65% to 90% of them present only once. Trimming removed 5 bases from V and 5 bases from J; junction bases left unmatched: 10. The CDR3 spans 15 residues. Germline CDR1 SGDLS, CDR2 YYNGEE. The receptor was isolated from a woman aged 45-59 years in a cohort sampled during active or convalescent COVID-19. The V call is TRBV9, the J call TRBJ2-5; 9 bases line up with TRBD2. The specimen sequenced was peripheral blood. CDR3 DNA sequence: TGTGCCAGCAGTGGTAGGCGGGGGGGACGCGAGACCCAGTACTTC. This encodes CASSGRRGGRETQYF.